This T cell receptor beta chain was sequenced during a study of Ad26.COV2.S vaccination and SARS-CoV-2 variants. Study-wide background: Once, or twice with 56 days between doses, Ad26.COV2.S was given intramuscularly. Findings of the study overall: The breadth of spike-specific CD8+ and CD4+ T cell responses after vaccination was reportedly substantial.

The repertoire was sequenced with immunoSEQ multiplex PCR; TCRdb's copy has only in-frame clones and lacks some. The table has about 350,000 clones, approximately 86% seen once; the top ten hold about 10%. Described treatment: about 20 received Ad26.COV2.S at low or high dose, single or two shots; about five received placebo; per-sample allocation not given. Samples came from day 63 after the first vaccine or placebo injection. SARS-CoV-2 spike from the Wuhan strain was encoded by the vaccine, an Ad26 vector. A single count supports this clone. The antigen is undetermined. The germline V gene has CDR1 ENHRY and CDR2 SYGVKD. V lost 4 bases and J lost 4; bases outside the gene matches: 9. This CDR3 has 16 residues.

The chain uses TRBV10-3 and TRBJ2-1, with TRBD2 matching over 8 bases. The sequence derives from a person aged 18-65 years who received the Ad26.COV2.S COVID-19 vaccine or a placebo. The material sequenced was peripheral blood, taken in a trial of Ad26.COV2.S vaccine versus placebo. CDR3 in DNA: TGTGCCATCAGTGGACCCGGGGGACTAGAGTACAATGAGCAGTTCTTC. Residues: CAISGPGGLEYNEQFF.